These T cell receptor beta chains were read from a single sample in a study of T cells in Graves' hyperthyroidism and ophthalmopathy. TCRdb reprocessed the multiplex PCR reads with MiXCR, giving one entry per CDR3 protein. The data show hundreds of thousands of distinct CDR3 sequences, with roughly 17% seen just once and 15% to 20% held by the top ten. Sequencing input: blood. The receptors shown here come from a woman aged 18-29 years with Graves' hyperthyroidism. CDR3s include the opening cysteine and the closing phenylalanine or tryptophan. A D gene is named only where the DNA matches it firmly. Clone size, where shown, is once, few, many, or a class for clones that have expanded.

d_call	v_call	clone_size	j_call	cdr3_nt	cdr3_aa
-	TRBV20-1	few	TRBJ1-6	TGCAGTGCGACACTGGGGGGAAATAATTCACCCCTCCACTTT	CSATLGGNNSPLHF
-	TRBV29-1	-	TRBJ2-3	TGCAGCGTAGAAACGGGGAGCACAGATACGCAGTATTTT	CSVETGSTDTQYF
-	TRBV20-1	-	TRBJ2-2	TGCAGTGCTAGAGATTCCGGGTCCTTCGGGGAGCTGTTTTTT	CSARDSGSFGELFF
-	TRBV12-3/TRBV12-4	-	TRBJ2-7	TGTGCCAGCAGTTTAGTGTCTAGTTCATTGTACGAGCAGTACTTC	CASSLVSSSLYEQYF
TRBD1	TRBV11-2	-	TRBJ2-1	TGTGCCAGCAGCTCCGGGACAGGGGGCTGGTTCTTC	CASSSGTGGWFF
TRBD2	TRBV7-9	many	TRBJ2-1	TGTGCCAGCAGCCTAATCGGGACTAGCCCCTACAATGAGCAGTTCTTC	CASSLIGTSPYNEQFF
-	TRBV25-1	-	TRBJ2-6	TGTGCCAGCCAGGGGTCTGGGGCCAACGTCCTGACTTTC	CASQGSGANVLTF
-	TRBV4-2	many	TRBJ1-1	TGTGCCAGCAGCCAAGAGGGGGTCGGGACTGAAGCTTTCTTT	CASSQEGVGTEAFF
-	TRBV20-1	few	TRBJ2-7	TGCAGTGTGGAGGGTGACAACTCCTACGAGCAGTACTTC	CSVEGDNSYEQYF
TRBD1	TRBV6-1	-	TRBJ2-7	TGTGCCAGCAGGTACCCCCCGGGACAGGGAAACGAGCAGTACTTC	CASRYPPGQGNEQYF
-	TRBV18	-	TRBJ1-3	TGTGCCAGCTCGACCTACCCAGATTCCTCTGGAAACACCATATATTTT	CASSTYPDSSGNTIYF
TRBD1	TRBV3-1	many	TRBJ1-1	TGTGCCAGCAGCCAAAGGATCACAGGGGGCACTGAAGCTTTCTTT	CASSQRITGGTEAFF
TRBD2	TRBV9	-	TRBJ2-5	TGTGCCAGCAGCGTAACTAGCGGGGGGGCCGCGGAGACCCAGTACTTC	CASSVTSGGAAETQYF
TRBD2	TRBV27	few	TRBJ2-1	TGTGCCACCACTGGGGGAGGGAGAGGGTTTGGTCGCAATGAGCAGTTCTTC	CATTGGGRGFGRNEQFF
TRBD1	TRBV9	-	TRBJ2-7	TGCGCCAGCAGCCAACAGGGGAATGAGCAGTACTTC	CASSQQGNEQYF
-	TRBV7-8	many	TRBJ2-5	TGTGCCAGCAGCTTAGGGGGTTCTAGGGGAGAGACCCAGTACTTC	CASSLGGSRGETQYF
-	TRBV6-2/TRBV6-3	few	TRBJ2-3	TGTGCCAGCAGTTACGCGCAGTACACAGATACGCAGTATTTT	CASSYAQYTDTQYF
-	TRBV5-8	many	TRBJ1-4	TGTGCCAGCAGCTTGGGCAGGATTGCAACTAATGAAAAACTGTTTTTT	CASSLGRIATNEKLFF
TRBD2	TRBV19	-	TRBJ2-1	TGTGCCAGTAGTATGGTGGGGGGGTACAATGAGCAGTTCTTC	CASSMVGGYNEQFF
-	TRBV4-2	many	TRBJ2-3	TGTGCCAGCAGCCCCGGGACCCTCACAGATACGCAGTATTTT	CASSPGTLTDTQYF
-	TRBV6-4	many	TRBJ1-1	TGTGCCAGCAGTGACTCTAGTAACACTGAAGCTTTCTTT	CASSDSSNTEAFF
TRBD2	TRBV7-9	few	TRBJ2-4	TGTGCCAGCAGCTTAGCGGGAGCGGGGAGCAAAAACATTCAGTACTTC	CASSLAGAGSKNIQYF
-	TRBV10-3	few	TRBJ2-7	TGTGCCATCAGTGAGTCGCTGCGGTCACAGGCTGGCTACGAGCAGTACTTC	CAISESLRSQAGYEQYF
TRBD1	TRBV7-2	few	TRBJ1-6	TGTGCCAGCAGCTTAAGACAGGGGAATAATTCACCCCTCCACTTT	CASSLRQGNNSPLHF